This is a list of T cell receptor beta chains from one sample in a study of blood T cells in healthy people across ages. TCRdb recomputed calls from the 5' RACE reads with MiXCR, one row per CDR3 protein. Found here are roughly 2 million distinct CDR3 sequences, around half of them singletons; the top ten hold about 2.1%. What was sequenced was blood. These receptors all come from a woman in her thirties or forties in good health. Both conserved end residues are part of each CDR3. The D gene is left open where the match is weak. Clone size is not always given. Where it is, it says once, few, many or a class for expanded clones.

V: TRBV2; size: -; D: -; J: TRBJ1-2; DNA: TGTGCCAGCAGCCCCAGGGATCTCGGCGGCTACACCTTC; CDR3: CASSPRDLGGYTF
V: TRBV5-4; size: -; D: -; J: TRBJ2-1; DNA: TGTGCCAGCAGCTTGGGCCCACACAGGGGGGGGTCCTACAATGAGCAGTTCTTC; CDR3: CASSLGPHRGGSYNEQFF
V: TRBV18; size: few; D: TRBD2; J: TRBJ2-1; DNA: TGTGCCAGCTCATCGGCCGGGACTAGCGTCGGTGGGCAGTTCTTC; CDR3: CASSSAGTSVGGQFF
V: TRBV20-1; size: -; D: -; J: TRBJ2-3; DNA: TGCAGTCCATTCTTACCAGATACGCTGTATTTT; CDR3: CSPFLPDTLYF
V: TRBV7-2; size: once; D: -; J: TRBJ2-7; DNA: TGTGCCAGCAGCTTAGTTTTATCGGGGACGCGGACCCCGTACTTC; CDR3: CASSLVLSGTRTPYF
V: TRBV18; size: -; D: -; J: TRBJ2-5; DNA: TGTGCCAGCTCAACCATTTTAAAAATCCCGAGGGAGACCCAGTACTTC; CDR3: CASSTILKIPRETQYF
V: TRBV4-1; size: few; D: -; J: TRBJ2-5; DNA: TGCGCCAGCAGCCCTCCAGATCTAAGGGAGACCCAGTACTTC; CDR3: CASSPPDLRETQYF
V: TRBV18; size: -; D: TRBD2; J: TRBJ2-7; DNA: TGTGCCAGCTCACCGAACCTCGGGGGGAGTAACGAGCAGTACTTC; CDR3: CASSPNLGGSNEQYF
V: TRBV6-2/TRBV6-3; size: few; D: TRBD1; J: TRBJ2-1; DNA: TGTGCCAGCAACGCAGGGGGTACCTACTACAATGAGCAGTTCTTC; CDR3: CASNAGGTYYNEQFF
V: TRBV18; size: -; D: -; J: TRBJ2-4; DNA: TGTGCCAGCTCACCAACAGGGCCGGGGGCCAAAAACATTCAGTACTTC; CDR3: CASSPTGPGAKNIQYF
V: TRBV28; size: -; D: -; J: TRBJ2-3; DNA: TGTGCCAGCAGTATATGGGGGTCAGATACGCAGTATTTT; CDR3: CASSIWGSDTQYF
V: TRBV12-3/TRBV12-4; size: few; D: -; J: TRBJ2-7; DNA: TGTGCCAGCAGCCCTGAACAGGGATACGAGCAGTACTTC; CDR3: CASSPEQGYEQYF
V: TRBV20-1; size: few; D: TRBD2; J: TRBJ2-5; DNA: TGCAGTGCTAGCGGAGCGGGGGGCCGCGAAGAGACCCAGTACTTC; CDR3: CSASGAGGREETQYF
V: TRBV12-3/TRBV12-4; size: once; D: -; J: TRBJ1-5; DNA: TGTGCCAGCAGCCGCCGTGGACAGCCAAGCAATCAGCCCCAGCATTTT; CDR3: CASSRRGQPSNQPQHF
V: TRBV2; size: -; D: -; J: TRBJ2-1; DNA: TGTGCCAGCAGTGAGGAGCGAGGGCTCAATGAGCAGTTCTTC; CDR3: CASSEERGLNEQFF
V: TRBV7-9; size: -; D: TRBD2; J: TRBJ2-1; DNA: TGTGCCAGCAACTTATCGGGACTAGCGGGGCCCAGCTCCTACAATGAGCAGTTCTTC; CDR3: CASNLSGLAGPSSYNEQFF
V: TRBV4-1; size: -; D: TRBD1; J: TRBJ2-5; DNA: TGCGCCAGCAGCCACTTCCAGGGGGAAGAGACCCAGTACTTC; CDR3: CASSHFQGEETQYF
V: TRBV24-1; size: once; D: -; J: TRBJ2-3; DNA: TGTGCCACCAGTGATCGTTTTTCAGGGGATGTATGGGATACGCAGTATTTT; CDR3: CATSDRFSGDVWDTQYF
V: TRBV12-3/TRBV12-4; size: -; D: -; J: TRBJ1-2; DNA: TGTGCCAGCAGCCTCCCAGGGAGTGGGTATGGCTACACCTTC; CDR3: CASSLPGSGYGYTF
V: TRBV20-1; size: -; D: TRBD2; J: TRBJ2-1; DNA: TGCAGTGCTGGACTAGCGGGGCAACCCTCCTACAATGAGCAGTTCTTC; CDR3: CSAGLAGQPSYNEQFF
V: TRBV18; size: -; D: TRBD1; J: TRBJ1-2; DNA: TGTGCCAGCTCACCTGGACAGGGAGGGTCGAGCTACACCTTC; CDR3: CASSPGQGGSSYTF
V: TRBV12-3/TRBV12-4; size: -; D: -; J: TRBJ1-2; DNA: TGTGCCAGCAGTTCCCCCGGGGGGGGGGACTATGGCTACACCTTC; CDR3: CASSSPGGGDYGYTF
V: TRBV6-1; size: -; D: TRBD2; J: TRBJ2-3; DNA: TGTGCCAGCGGGAGGACTAGCGGGGGTCTAGGCGCAGATACGCAGTATTTT; CDR3: CASGRTSGGLGADTQYF
V: TRBV27; size: -; D: -; J: TRBJ2-5; DNA: TGTGCCGGCAGTTTCTCGGCAGGGGGGTACCAAGAGACCCAGTACTTC; CDR3: CAGSFSAGGYQETQYF
V: TRBV9; size: few; D: -; J: TRBJ2-1; DNA: TGTGCCAGCAGCGGGGTAAATGAGCAGTTCTTC; CDR3: CASSGVNEQFF
V: TRBV28; size: -; D: -; J: TRBJ1-2; DNA: TGTGCCAGCAGTTTCCCATCAGATTGGGAAATCTATGGCTACACCTTC; CDR3: CASSFPSDWEIYGYTF
V: TRBV4-2; size: once; D: TRBD1; J: TRBJ2-1; DNA: TGTGCCAGCAGTCAAGAACTACCGACAGGGGAGTACAATGAGCAGTTCTTC; CDR3: CASSQELPTGEYNEQFF
V: TRBV7-6; size: few; D: -; J: TRBJ2-5; DNA: TGTGCCAGCAGCTCATACCCGGTGGGCCTCCAAGAGACCCAGTACTTC; CDR3: CASSSYPVGLQETQYF
V: TRBV4-3; size: -; D: -; J: TRBJ1-1; DNA: TGCGCCAGCAGCCCCGGGGATTTAGGATCTAGCAAGGCTTTCTTT; CDR3: CASSPGDLGSSKAFF
V: TRBV20-1; size: -; D: -; J: TRBJ1-2; DNA: TGCAGTGCTAGCCGGGACGGGAACTATGGCTACACCTTC; CDR3: CSASRDGNYGYTF
V: TRBV7-2; size: -; D: TRBD2; J: TRBJ2-1; DNA: TGTGCCAGCAGCTCTTCTAGCGGGGGGGCCGATGAGCAGTTCTTC; CDR3: CASSSSSGGADEQFF
V: TRBV5-6; size: few; D: TRBD1; J: TRBJ2-5; DNA: TGTGCCAGCAGCCCCCTCGGACAGGATCTCCAAGAGACCCAGTACTTC; CDR3: CASSPLGQDLQETQYF
V: TRBV5-6; size: -; D: TRBD2; J: TRBJ2-5; DNA: TGTGCCAGCAGCATACTAGCGGAGTACCAAGAGACCCAGTACTTC; CDR3: CASSILAEYQETQYF
V: TRBV12-3/TRBV12-4; size: -; D: TRBD2; J: TRBJ2-5; DNA: TGTGCCAGCGCCTACAGCGGGGGGGAAGAGACCCAGTACTTC; CDR3: CASAYSGGEETQYF
V: TRBV2; size: -; D: TRBD2; J: TRBJ2-1; DNA: TGTGCCAGCAGTGAATCCGGGACTAGCGGGCGTGAGCAGTTCTTC; CDR3: CASSESGTSGREQFF
V: TRBV2; size: -; D: -; J: TRBJ2-1; DNA: TGTGCCAGCAGTGAAATGGGACCTCGGGAGCAGTTCTTC; CDR3: CASSEMGPREQFF
V: TRBV12-3/TRBV12-4; size: -; D: -; J: TRBJ1-5; DNA: TGTGCCAGCAGTTTAGACGCGGGACCCAGCAATCAGCCCCAGCATTTT; CDR3: CASSLDAGPSNQPQHF
V: TRBV7-3; size: few; D: -; J: TRBJ1-1; DNA: TGTGCCAGCAGTAGTGGAAGTGAAGCTTTCTTT; CDR3: CASSSGSEAFF
V: TRBV7-2; size: few; D: TRBD2; J: TRBJ2-7; DNA: TGTGCCAGCAGCTTGAATCCCCGGGGCCGGGGGGACGAGCAGTACTTC; CDR3: CASSLNPRGRGDEQYF
V: TRBV5-1; size: -; D: TRBD2; J: TRBJ2-5; DNA: TGTGCCAGCAGTTTGGAGCTAGCGGGGGGGCACCAAGAGACCCAGTACTTC; CDR3: CASSLELAGGHQETQYF
V: TRBV28; size: -; D: TRBD1; J: TRBJ1-2; DNA: TGTGCCAGCAGTTTTCGTGTGAGGACAGGGAATGCAGGCTACACCTTC; CDR3: CASSFRVRTGNAGYTF
V: TRBV9; size: -; D: -; J: TRBJ2-7; DNA: TGTGCCAGCAGCGTAGGACCCCTCGCCTACGAGCAGTACTTC; CDR3: CASSVGPLAYEQYF
V: TRBV24-1; size: -; D: -; J: TRBJ2-5; DNA: TGTGCCACCAGTGATCCAGGCGAAGGTTACCAAGAGACCCAGTACTTC; CDR3: CATSDPGEGYQETQYF
V: TRBV24-1; size: -; D: TRBD1; J: TRBJ2-5; DNA: TGTGCCACCAGTGATTTCCACATTGGACAGGGCCCCGAGACCCAGTACTTC; CDR3: CATSDFHIGQGPETQYF
V: TRBV12-3/TRBV12-4; size: few; D: -; J: TRBJ1-2; DNA: TGTGCCAGCATCCTCGGGACATTCACTAACTATGGCTACACCTTC; CDR3: CASILGTFTNYGYTF
V: TRBV12-3/TRBV12-4; size: -; D: TRBD1; J: TRBJ2-7; DNA: TGTGCCAGCACCAAAGGGACAGGGGCTGGCGAGCAGTACTTC; CDR3: CASTKGTGAGEQYF
V: TRBV5-5; size: -; D: TRBD2; J: TRBJ2-1; DNA: TGTGCCAGCAGCCTCCGACTAGCGCCTAATGAGCAGTTCTTC; CDR3: CASSLRLAPNEQFF
V: TRBV6-5; size: -; D: -; J: TRBJ1-1; DNA: TGTGCCAGCAGCCAACTACAGGGAACTGAAGCTTTCTTT; CDR3: CASSQLQGTEAFF
V: TRBV12-3/TRBV12-4; size: -; D: TRBD2; J: TRBJ2-5; DNA: TGTGCCAGCGCCGAGCGGGGGGGCAGTGAGACCCAGTACTTC; CDR3: CASAERGGSETQYF
V: TRBV7-9; size: -; D: -; J: TRBJ2-5; DNA: TGTGCCAGCAGCTTAGTAGGACAGCCGTCAGAGACCCAGTACTTC; CDR3: CASSLVGQPSETQYF
V: TRBV6-1; size: -; D: TRBD1; J: TRBJ1-3; DNA: TGTGCCAGCAGTGCGACAGGGGTTTCTGGAAACACCATATATTTT; CDR3: CASSATGVSGNTIYF